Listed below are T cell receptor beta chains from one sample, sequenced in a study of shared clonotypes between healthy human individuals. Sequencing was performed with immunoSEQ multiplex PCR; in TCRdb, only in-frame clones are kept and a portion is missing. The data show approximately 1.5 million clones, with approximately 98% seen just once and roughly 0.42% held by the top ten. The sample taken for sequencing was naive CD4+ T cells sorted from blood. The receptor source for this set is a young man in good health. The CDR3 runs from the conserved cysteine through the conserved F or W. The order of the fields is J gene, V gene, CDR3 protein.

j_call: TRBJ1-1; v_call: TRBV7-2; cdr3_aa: CASSVTGGRVTEAFF
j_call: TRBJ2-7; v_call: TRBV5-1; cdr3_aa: CASSTRDSGYGQYF
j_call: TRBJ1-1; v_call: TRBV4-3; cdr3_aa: CASSHNRAVVTEAFF
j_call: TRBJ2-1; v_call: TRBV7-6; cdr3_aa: CASSPETSGIVSYNEQFF
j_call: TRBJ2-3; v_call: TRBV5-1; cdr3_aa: CASSLRESTDTQYF
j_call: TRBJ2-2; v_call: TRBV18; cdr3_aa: CASSPRQGTATGELFF
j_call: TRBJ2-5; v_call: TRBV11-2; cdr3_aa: CASSQTSLDRKIKTQYF
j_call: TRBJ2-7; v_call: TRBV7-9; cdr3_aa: CASSDRDKSSYEQYF
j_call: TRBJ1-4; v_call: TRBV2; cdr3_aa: CASSAVVGQGEKLFF
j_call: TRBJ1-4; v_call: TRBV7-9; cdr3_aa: CASSLGTGNEKLFF